The 28 T cell receptor beta chains listed next were all sequenced from one sample in a study of cytomegalovirus exposure and HLA in healthy donors (dated by TCRdb to 2016 to 2017). The library was made by the immunoSEQ multiplex PCR assay. The multiplex PCR relied on a mix of 60 forward primers for TCR Vbeta segments and 13 reverse primers for TCR Jbeta segments. Sourced from immuneACCESS, this table was stored by TCRdb with only in-frame sequences that have V and J called. A share of the clones is absent; for the studies checked, an unresolved V gene accounts for under half, and the remainder has no known explanation. The sample records around 150,000 clones, approximately 72% of which are singletons. Around 1.5% of the sample lies in the top ten. Sequencing input: PBMCs. Receptor source: a man between 18 and 35 years old in good health and CMV-seronegative.

This sequence joins TRBV28 and TRBJ2-7; D might be TRBD2 (7 bases). The length of the CDR3 is 11 residues. The germline gives CDR1 MDHEN, CDR2 SYDVKM. Trimming pared 5 bases from V and 7 bases from J, leaving 9 bases between. CDR3 DNA: TGTGCCAGCAGTAGGGGGGGGGAGCAGTACTTC. Translating it yields CASSRGGEQYF.

CDR3 DNA sequence: TGTGCCAGCAGTTACGGTGGGGGGACGTCTGGGGCCAACGTCCTGACTTTC. Protein sequence: CASSYGGGTSGANVLTF. The V gene is TRBV27, the J gene TRBJ2-6, with D tentatively TRBD2 (6 bases). The CDR3 loop spans 17 amino acids. The germline V gene encodes CDR1 MNHEY and CDR2 SMNVEV (reference sequence). Trimming took 4 bases from V and 1 from J, leaving 14 bases between them.

This clone was seen more than once but under ten times. V and J are TRBV29-1 and TRBJ2-2; weak D call: TRBD2 (5 bases). CDR1 is SQVTM, CDR2 ANQGSEA, per germline. The V end was cut by 7 bases, the J end by 7 bases, with 13 bases between. The CDR3 is made up of 12 amino acids. The CDR3 is CSAARGSGELFF. The CDR3 region has the DNA TGCAGCGCGGCACGAGGGAGCGGGGAGCTGTTTTTT.

This clone appeared a single time. For the CDR3, the DNA is TGTGCCTGGAATGGGGCAGGGGGAAACACCATATATTTT. It specifies CAWNGAGGNTIYF. This rearrangement joins TRBV30 to TRBJ1-3, with D possibly matching TRBD1 (5 bases). Looked up from germline, CDR1 is GTSNPN and CDR2 is SVGIG (reference sequence). The V gene lost 4 bases and the J gene lost 4 bases, with 11 bases spanning the gap. CDR3 size: 13 residues.

The gene calls are TRBV27 and TRBJ2-2, with D uncertain. Germline CDR1 and CDR2: MNHEY and SMNVEV (reference sequence). The CDR3 consists of 15 residues. The germline V and J ends were trimmed by 3 bases and 4 bases, with 12 bases remaining between them. The CDR3 protein is CASSFSRPPTGELFF. The CDR3 DNA reads TGTGCCAGCAGTTTCTCTAGACCACCCACCGGGGAGCTGTTTTTT.

This chain links TRBV6-4 with TRBJ2-1; no firm D call. The CDR3 sequence is 16 residues long. The germline V gene encodes CDR1 MRHNA and CDR2 SNTAGT. V was shortened by 2 bases and J by 2 bases, with 13 bases between the two germline ends. CDR3 in amino acids: CASSDQAETPYNEQFF. The CDR3 nucleotides are TGTGCCAGCAGTGACCAGGCCGAAACCCCCTACAATGAGCAGTTCTTC.

The V call is TRBV19, the J call TRBJ1-1; TRBD1 aligns across 8 bases. Trimming cost V 5 bases and J 13 bases; bases outside gene matches: 6. Germline V CDR1 and CDR2: LNHDA, SQIVND (reference sequence). There are 11 residues in the CDR3. CDR3 sequence (DNA): TGTGCCAGTAGTTACGGGACAGGTCTTTTCTTT. It translates to CASSYGTGLFF.

The gene calls are TRBV7-2 and TRBJ2-1, with D unresolved. This CDR3 is 14 amino acids long. Germline CDR1 and CDR2: SGHTA and FQGNSA. Trimming took off 5 bases at V and 8 bases at J, with 16 bases between the two ends. The CDR3 is CASSNGDGFHEQFF. The CDR3 nucleotides are TGTGCCAGCAGCAACGGAGATGGGTTTCATGAGCAGTTCTTC.

This sequence joins TRBV4-3 and TRBJ2-3, with D possibly TRBD1 on 6 matching bases. Between the trimmed V and J ends, which lost 0 bases and 9 bases, there was a span of 10 bases. Germline CDR1 is LGHNA and CDR2 is YSLEER. The CDR3 spans 13 residues. CDR3 in amino acids: CASSQEARGTQYF. DNA for the CDR3: TGCGCCAGCAGCCAAGAGGCGAGGGGGACGCAGTATTTT.

The chain uses TRBV9 and TRBJ2-5; TRBD1 matches at 9 bases. CDR1 is SGDLS, CDR2 YYNGEE, per germline. V gave up 0 bases and J gave up 5 bases; unmatched junction bases: 14. The CDR3 has 18 amino acids. This CDR3 is CASSVGETTGGSEETQYF. DNA for the CDR3: TGTGCCAGCAGCGTAGGCGAAACGACAGGGGGTTCAGAGGAGACCCAGTACTTC.

The chain couples TRBV14 to TRBJ2-1, with TRBD1 matching over 12 bases. This CDR3 spans 14 amino acids. Unmatched junction bases numbered 7, after V lost 6 bases and J lost 10 bases. Germline CDR1 is SGHDN and CDR2 is FVKESK. The CDR3 nucleotides are TGTGCCAGCAGGGGGACAGGGGGCTGGGGAGAGCAGTTCTTC. It translates to CASRGTGGWGEQFF.

This sequence joins TRBV7-2 and TRBJ1-1; TRBD1 aligns across 7 bases. V gave up 6 bases and J gave up 3 bases; unmatched junction bases: 10. CDR3 length equals 15 residues. Germline V CDR1 and CDR2: SGHTA, FQGNSA. The CDR3: CASRPQGGLDTEAFF. As DNA, the CDR3 is TGTGCCAGCAGGCCGCAGGGGGGCTTAGACACTGAAGCTTTCTTT. Full variable domain (rest looked up from reference TRBV7-2 and TRBJ1-1): GAGVSQSPSNKVTEKGKDVELRCDPISGHTALYWYRQSLGQGLEFLIYFQGNSAPDKSGLPSDRFSAERTGGSVSTLTIQRTQQEDSAVYLCASRPQGGLDTEAFFGQGTRLTVV.

The chain links TRBV2 to TRBJ2-1, with 7 bases matching TRBD2. J gave up 9 bases and V 1 base, and 12 bases lay outside the gene matches. Germline values: CDR1 SNHLY, CDR2 FYNNEI. This CDR3 spans 16 amino acids. The CDR3, as DNA: TGTGCCAGCAGTGAAGTCGGGAGGCCTCCACGCAGTGAGCAGTTCTTC. It translates to CASSEVGRPPRSEQFF. The full variable domain, with the rest looked up from reference TRBV2 and TRBJ2-1, is EPEVTQTPSHQVTQMGQEVILRCVPISNHLYFYWYRQILGQKVEFLVSFYNNEISEKSEIFDDQFSVERPDGSNFTLKIRSTKLEDSAMYFCASSEVGRPPRSEQFFGPGTRLTVL.

The sample holds one count of this clone. V and J are TRBV5-4 and TRBJ2-3; 10 bases fit TRBD2. The V segment lost 0 bases and the J segment 5 bases; nucleotides outside the gene matches: 6. The CDR3 runs to 16 residues. In germline, CDR1 is SGHNT, CDR2 YYREEE (reference sequence). The CDR3 loop is CASSLGRAGGGDTQYF. CDR3 sequence (DNA): TGTGCCAGCAGCTTGGGTCGAGCGGGAGGGGGAGATACGCAGTATTTT. Together with reference TRBV5-4 and TRBJ2-3, the CDR3 gives the full variable domain: ETGVTQSPTHLIKTRGQQVTLRCSSQSGHNTVSWYQQALGQGPQFIFQYYREEENGRGNFPPRFSGLQFPNYSSELNVNALELDDSALYLCASSLGRAGGGDTQYFGPGTRLTVL.

The chain recombines TRBV5-4 with TRBJ2-7; D is perhaps TRBD1 (5 bases). The V gene lost 0 bases and the J gene lost 4 bases, with 5 bases spanning the gap. Germline V gene sequence: CDR1 SGHNT, CDR2 YYREEE (reference sequence). The CDR3 spans 12 residues. The CDR3 reads CASSLGTYEQYF. In DNA, the CDR3 is TGTGCCAGCAGCTTGGGGACATACGAGCAGTACTTC.

The rearrangement uses TRBV4-1 and TRBJ2-5, with 12 bases matching TRBD2. Germline-derived CDR1 and CDR2 are MGHRA and YSYEKL. Trimming removed 8 bases from V and 5 bases from J; junction bases left unmatched: 3. The CDR3 has 13 amino acids. The CDR3 DNA is TGCGCCAGCGCCCTAGCGGGAGGGGAGACCCAGTACTTC. Translated: CASALAGGETQYF.

The chain joins TRBV7-2 to TRBJ1-1; D call uncertain. Germline CDR1 reads SGHTA; CDR2 reads FQGNSA. The CDR3 loop spans 15 amino acids. V was pared by 1 base and J by 0 bases, with 9 bases between. CDR3 nucleotide sequence: TGTGCCAGCAGCTTAGAGAGCAGGATGAACACTGAAGCTTTCTTT. It yields the protein CASSLESRMNTEAFF.

The chain carries TRBV10-3 and TRBJ2-4; D perhaps matches TRBD1 (6 bases). The CDR3 length is 11 residues. Germline loops: CDR1 ENHRY, CDR2 SYGVKD. Trimming pared 2 bases from V and 12 bases from J, leaving 8 bases between. In DNA, the CDR3 is TGTGCCATCAGTGAGCAGGGGCCTCAGTACTTC. Protein: CAISEQGPQYF.

The J gene is TRBJ1-4, the V gene TRBV5-1; D not resolved. This CDR3 is built from 14 residues. The germline CDR1 and CDR2 sequences are SGHRS and YFSETQ. Trimming left V 3 bases short and J 0 bases short, with 6 bases between. CDR3 region: CASSWASTNEKLFF. CDR3 DNA sequence: TGCGCCAGCAGCTGGGCCTCAACTAATGAAAAACTGTTTTTT.

The gene calls are TRBV7-9 and TRBJ2-7; D is possibly TRBD2 (6 bases). From germline, CDR1 is SEHNR and CDR2 FQNEAQ (reference sequence). This CDR3 has 14 amino acids. The V end lost 7 bases, the J end lost 3 bases, and 16 bases lay between the germline ends. CDR3 nucleotide sequence: TGTGCCAGCACCCCCGACACGGGACTCTACGAGCAGTACTTC. Translating gives CASTPDTGLYEQYF.

The V gene is TRBV4-1, the J gene TRBJ2-5; TRBD1 matches 7 bases. V trimming: 1 base; J trimming: 4 bases; junction bases outside the gene matches: 3. The CDR3 extends over 14 amino acids. Germline CDR1 and CDR2: MGHRA and YSYEKL. CDR3 residues: CASSQGTGRETQYF. The CDR3 nucleotides are TGCGCCAGCAGCCAAGGGACAGGCAGAGAGACCCAGTACTTC.

The genes are TRBV7-2 and TRBJ2-5, with D hard to call. The J call may be incorrect, as the DNA end agrees better with TRBJ2-7. There are 15 residues in the CDR3. The germline V gene has CDR1 SGHTA and CDR2 FQGNSA. The CDR3 coding sequence is TGTGCCAGCAGCTTAGGCGGAGCCCCTGCCTACGAGCAGTACTTC. As protein: CASSLGGAPAYEQYF.

The chain joins TRBV10-2 to TRBJ2-2, with TRBD2 matching over 16 bases. Losses at the gene ends were 6 bases for V and 3 bases for J; bases not matched to a gene: 13. Per the germline V gene, CDR1 is WSHSY and CDR2 is SAAADI. CDR3 length: 20 residues. Here the CDR3 DNA reads TGCGCCAGCAGCGGCCCGGGACTAGCGGGAGGGCTTTCGGACACCGGGGAGCTGTTTTTT. Its translation: CASSGPGLAGGLSDTGELFF.

The gene calls are TRBV29-1 and TRBJ2-7, with unresolved D. Germline V gene lookup returns CDR1 SQVTM and CDR2 ANQGSEA. This CDR3 is built from 11 residues. V was cut by 3 bases and J by 5 bases, with 8 bases left in between. The CDR3 nucleotides are TGCAGCGTTGACAGTTTTGACGAGCAGTACTTC. It encodes CSVDSFDEQYF.

The chain combines TRBV5-1 with TRBJ1-2, with 7 bases matching TRBD1. V was pared by 3 bases and J by 8 bases, with 10 bases of the junction left unmatched. The CDR3 runs to 14 residues. CDR1 is SGHRS, CDR2 YFSETQ, per germline. CDR3 nucleotides: TGCGCCAGCAGCTGGGGAGACAGGGAGTGGGGCTACACCTTC. This encodes CASSWGDREWGYTF. The full variable domain, with the rest looked up from reference TRBV5-1 and TRBJ1-2, is KAGVTQTPRYLIKTRGQQVTLSCSPISGHRSVSWYQQTPGQGLQFLFEYFSETQRNKGNFPGRFSGRQFSNSRSEMNVSTLELGDSALYLCASSWGDREWGYTFGSGTRLTVV.

V gene TRBV5-4 combines with J gene TRBJ1-6; no clear D. The germline V and J ends were trimmed by 10 bases and 7 bases, with 15 bases remaining between them. This CDR3 is built from 13 residues. Germline V gene lookup returns CDR1 SGHNT and CDR2 YYREEE (reference sequence). CDR3: CAASSPENSPLHF. The CDR3 bases are TGTGCCGCCTCGTCGCCGGAGAATTCACCCCTCCACTTT.

The chain joins TRBV7-9 to TRBJ2-1; 9 nucleotides match TRBD2. The V gene's germline CDR1 is SEHNR and CDR2 FQNEAQ (reference sequence). The CDR3 totals 16 residues. Germline trimming cut 0 bases from V and 8 bases from J; bases unmatched to any gene: 8. CDR3 loop: CASSLAWREGDYEQFF. The CDR3 nucleotides read TGTGCCAGCAGCTTAGCTTGGCGGGAGGGCGATTATGAGCAGTTCTTC.

The chain links TRBV9 to TRBJ2-1; D is undetermined. Per the germline V gene, CDR1 is SGDLS and CDR2 is YYNGEE. The V end lost 7 bases, the J end lost 10 bases, and 12 bases lay between the germline ends. This CDR3 has 11 amino acids. CDR3 sequence: CASGESWEQFF. The CDR3 DNA reads as TGTGCCAGCGGAGAATCCTGGGAGCAGTTCTTC.